This TCR beta chain was recovered during a study of T cell repertoires in cytomegalovirus infection. Turning to the study itself: The study used recently identified HLA-C-restricted and well-studied HLA-B-restricted CMV epitopes. Both a matching HLA type and CMV infection were indicated by public TCR beta signatures. Study findings and constraints: CMV-specific TCR beta clonotypes restricted by HLA-C were the ones dominating the ex vivo response.

In TCRdb, the reads were re-called with MiXCR into one record per CDR3 protein. The table records roughly 990,000 distinct CDR3 sequences, around 32% of them present only once. The CDR3 contains 15 residues. Deletions cut 5 bases from V and 0 bases from J, with 14 bases between. The V gene's germline CDR1 is SGHVT and CDR2 SQSDAQ. Concerning this clonotype: The antigen is unknown.

The sequence was obtained from a human donor in good health (CMV status not recorded). Some clones in this sample may be carry-over from other donors' samples. This material consisted of cultured CD8+ T cells from PBMCs, taken from culture after CMV antigen stimulation. The chain couples TRBV7-4 to TRBJ2-7; no reliable D call. The CDR3: CASSSNPVSSYEQYF. In DNA form, the CDR3 reads TGTGCCAGCAGCAGCAACCCGGTCAGCTCCTACGAGCAGTACTTC. Full variable domain (outside the CDR3, taken from reference TRBV7-4 and TRBJ2-7): GAGVSQSPRYKVAKRGRDVALRCDSISGHVTLYWYRQTLGQGSEVLTYSQSDAQRDKSGRPSGRFSAERPERSVSTLKIQRTEQGDSAVYLCASSSNPVSSYEQYFGPGTRLTVT.